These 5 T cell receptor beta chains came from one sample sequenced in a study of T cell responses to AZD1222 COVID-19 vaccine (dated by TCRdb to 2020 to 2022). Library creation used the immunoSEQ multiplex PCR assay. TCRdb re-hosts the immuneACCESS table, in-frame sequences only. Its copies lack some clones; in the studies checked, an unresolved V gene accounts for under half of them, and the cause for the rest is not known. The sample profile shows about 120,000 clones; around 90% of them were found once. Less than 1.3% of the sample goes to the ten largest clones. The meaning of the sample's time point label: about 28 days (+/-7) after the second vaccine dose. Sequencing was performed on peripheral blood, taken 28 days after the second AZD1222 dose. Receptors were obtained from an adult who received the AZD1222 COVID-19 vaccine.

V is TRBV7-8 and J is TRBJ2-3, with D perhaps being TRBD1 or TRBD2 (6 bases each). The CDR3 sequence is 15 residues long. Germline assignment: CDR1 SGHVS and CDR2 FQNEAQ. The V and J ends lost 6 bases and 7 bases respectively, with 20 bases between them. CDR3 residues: CASRSWGAGGNTQYF. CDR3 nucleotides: TGTGCCAGCAGAAGTTGGGGGGCCGGAGGGAATACGCAGTATTTT.

CDR3 amino acids: CASSLSTRQGGYGYTF. The CDR3 bases are TGTGCCAGCAGCTTATCAACCCGACAGGGGGGCTATGGCTACACCTTC. The chain links TRBV7-8 to TRBJ1-2; 9 nucleotides line up with TRBD1. The junction had 8 bases not matched to a gene; V was cut back by 2 bases and J by 4 bases. Germline V gene lookup returns CDR1 SGHVS and CDR2 FQNEAQ. This CDR3 has 16 residues.

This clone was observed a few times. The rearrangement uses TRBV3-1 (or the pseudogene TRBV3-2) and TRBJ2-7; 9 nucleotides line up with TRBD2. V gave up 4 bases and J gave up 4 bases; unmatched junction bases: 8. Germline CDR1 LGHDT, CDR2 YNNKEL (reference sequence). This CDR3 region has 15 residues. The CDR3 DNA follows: TGTGCCAGCAGCCCACTAGCGGGCGGAAGGTACGAGCAGTACTTC. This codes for CASSPLAGGRYEQYF.

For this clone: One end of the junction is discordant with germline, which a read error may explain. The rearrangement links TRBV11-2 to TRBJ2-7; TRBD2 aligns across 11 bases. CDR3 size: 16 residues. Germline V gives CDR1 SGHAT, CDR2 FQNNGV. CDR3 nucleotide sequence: TGTGCCAGCAGCTTAGGTGGACTAGCGGGCTCCTACAAGCAGTACTTC. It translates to CASSLGGLAGSYKQYF.

The CDR3: CASSQVRGVSEKLFF. DNA of the CDR3: TGTGCCAGCAGCCAAGTTCGGGGGGTTAGCGAAAAACTGTTTTTT. V and J are TRBV14 and TRBJ1-4; possible D gene TRBD1, 5 bases. Germline CDR1 reads SGHDN; CDR2 reads FVKESK. Trimming took off 1 base at V and 8 bases at J, with 14 bases between the two ends. The CDR3 covers 15 residues.